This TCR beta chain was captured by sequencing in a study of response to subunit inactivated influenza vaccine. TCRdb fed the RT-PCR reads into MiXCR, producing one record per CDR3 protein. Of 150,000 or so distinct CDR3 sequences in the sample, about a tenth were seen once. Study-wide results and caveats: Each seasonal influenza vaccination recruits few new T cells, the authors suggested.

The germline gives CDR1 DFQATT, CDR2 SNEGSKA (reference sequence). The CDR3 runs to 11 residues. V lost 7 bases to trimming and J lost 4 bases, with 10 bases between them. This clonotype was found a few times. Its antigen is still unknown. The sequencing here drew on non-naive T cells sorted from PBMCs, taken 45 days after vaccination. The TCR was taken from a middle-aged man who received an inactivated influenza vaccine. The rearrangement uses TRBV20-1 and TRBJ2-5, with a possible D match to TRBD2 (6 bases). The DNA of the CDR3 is TGCAGTGAGAGAGCGGGAGAGACCCAGTACTTC. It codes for CSERAGETQYF.